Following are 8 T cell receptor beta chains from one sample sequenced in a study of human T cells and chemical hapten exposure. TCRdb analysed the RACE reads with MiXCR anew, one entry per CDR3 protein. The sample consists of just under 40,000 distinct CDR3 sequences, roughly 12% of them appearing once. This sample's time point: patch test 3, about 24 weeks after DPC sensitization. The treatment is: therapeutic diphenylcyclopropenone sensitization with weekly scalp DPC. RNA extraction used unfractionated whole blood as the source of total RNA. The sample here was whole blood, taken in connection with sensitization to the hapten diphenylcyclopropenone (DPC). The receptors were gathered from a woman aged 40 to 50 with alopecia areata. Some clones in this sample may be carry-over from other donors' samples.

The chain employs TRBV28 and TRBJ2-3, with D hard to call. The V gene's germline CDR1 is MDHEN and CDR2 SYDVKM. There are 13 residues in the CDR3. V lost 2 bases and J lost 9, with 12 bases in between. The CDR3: CASSLRSRSTQYF. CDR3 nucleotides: TGTGCCAGCAGTTTAAGGTCCCGGTCGACGCAGTATTTT.

The CDR3 sequence is CASSITQGYTEAFF. DNA for the CDR3: TGTGCCAGCAGCATTACTCAGGGGTACACTGAAGCTTTCTTT. The J gene is TRBJ1-1, the V gene TRBV28; D is perhaps TRBD1 (6 bases). The CDR3 length is 14 residues. Trimming removed 6 bases from V and 3 bases from J, with 14 bases in between. Germline CDR1 is MDHEN and CDR2 is SYDVKM.

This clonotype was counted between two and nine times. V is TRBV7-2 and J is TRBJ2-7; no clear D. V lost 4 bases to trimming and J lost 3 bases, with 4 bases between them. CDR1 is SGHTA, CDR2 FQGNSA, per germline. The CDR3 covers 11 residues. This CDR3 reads CASSSIYEQYF. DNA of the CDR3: TGTGCCAGCAGCTCGATCTACGAGCAGTACTTC.

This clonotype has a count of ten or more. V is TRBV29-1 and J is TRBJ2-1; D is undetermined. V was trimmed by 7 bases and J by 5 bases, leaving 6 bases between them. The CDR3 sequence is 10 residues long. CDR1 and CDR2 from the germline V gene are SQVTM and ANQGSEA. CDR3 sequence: CSGRHNEQFF. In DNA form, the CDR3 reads TGCAGCGGAAGACACAATGAGCAGTTCTTC.

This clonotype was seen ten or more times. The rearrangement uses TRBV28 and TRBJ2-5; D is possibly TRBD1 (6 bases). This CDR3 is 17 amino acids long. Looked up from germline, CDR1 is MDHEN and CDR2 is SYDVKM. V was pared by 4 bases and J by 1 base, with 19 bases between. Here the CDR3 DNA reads TGTGCCAGCAGTTACCGGCCAGGGGCCTTGAGCCAAGAGACCCAGTACTTC. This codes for CASSYRPGALSQETQYF.

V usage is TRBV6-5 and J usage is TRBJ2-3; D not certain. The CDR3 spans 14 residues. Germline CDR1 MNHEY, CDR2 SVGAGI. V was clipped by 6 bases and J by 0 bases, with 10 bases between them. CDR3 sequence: CASRLETSTDTQYF. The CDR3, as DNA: TGTGCCAGCAGACTCGAAACTAGCACAGATACGCAGTATTTT.

The CDR3 sequence: CASSFPQGINGYTF. CDR3 in DNA: TGTGCCAGCAGTTTCCCACAGGGTATTAATGGCTACACCTTC. The chain recombines TRBV28 with TRBJ1-2; a weak D match, TRBD1 (6 bases). V lost 3 bases and J 6 bases, leaving 14 bases between the germline ends. CDR3 length: 14 amino acids. Germline V CDR1 and CDR2: MDHEN, SYDVKM.

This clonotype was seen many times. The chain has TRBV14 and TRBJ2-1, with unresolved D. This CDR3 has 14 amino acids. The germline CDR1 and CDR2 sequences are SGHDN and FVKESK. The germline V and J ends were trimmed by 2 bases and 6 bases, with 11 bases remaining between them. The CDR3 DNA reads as TGTGCCAGCAGCCAATACGGACCAGGCAATGAGCAGTTCTTC. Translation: CASSQYGPGNEQFF.